This T cell receptor beta chain was found in a study of cytomegalovirus exposure and HLA in healthy donors. The PCR used 60 Vbeta and 13 Jbeta primers. Method: immunoSEQ multiplex PCR; TCRdb's copy keeps in-frame clones and lacks some. The data hold 150,000 to 200,000 clones, with around 74% observed a single time. Germline lookup yields CDR1 MNHEY and CDR2 SVGAGI. V was shortened by 10 bases and J by 7 bases, with 13 bases between the two germline ends. The CDR3 contains 11 residues. Source material: PBMCs. The TCR was taken from a male donor in good health and CMV-seronegative. This chain connects TRBV6-5 to TRBJ1-1; no firm D call. The CDR3 DNA is TGTGCCACCAGAACAAGTGGTGAAGCTTTCTTT. This encodes CATRTSGEAFF.